This TCR beta chain was obtained from a study of regulatory T cells in long-lasting Graves disease. As to time point: newly diagnosed GD, antithyroid drugs for less than 3 months. PBMC RNA was the source of the TCR library. Investigators report Graves' disease was diagnosed under American Thyroid Association guidelines. Between the trimmed V and J ends, which lost 2 bases and 6 bases, there was a span of 9 bases. The germline CDR1 and CDR2 sequences are SGHVS and FNYEAQ. The CDR3 contains 13 residues. Arm-PCR of CDR3 regions with iRepertoire HTBI primers generated TCR beta libraries. MiXCR, run by TCRdb on the multiplex PCR reads, gives a single entry per CDR3 protein. Among roughly 430,000 distinct CDR3 sequences listed, roughly 15% were seen once. This clonotype was found many times. The same sample was also studied in work on T cells in Graves' hyperthyroidism and ophthalmopathy. That work states: First-round RT-PCR of the TCR CDR3 relied on the HTBI primer set.

This receptor was taken from a woman aged 25-40 years with Graves disease. The rearrangement uses TRBV7-6 and TRBJ2-3, with D uncertain. Sequences were derived from peripheral blood mononuclear cells (PBMCs), sampled at new diagnosis, from a patient treated with antithyroid drugs. CDR3 loop: CASSLRAPDTQYF. The CDR3 DNA reads as TGTGCCAGCAGCTTACGGGCCCCCGATACGCAGTATTTT.